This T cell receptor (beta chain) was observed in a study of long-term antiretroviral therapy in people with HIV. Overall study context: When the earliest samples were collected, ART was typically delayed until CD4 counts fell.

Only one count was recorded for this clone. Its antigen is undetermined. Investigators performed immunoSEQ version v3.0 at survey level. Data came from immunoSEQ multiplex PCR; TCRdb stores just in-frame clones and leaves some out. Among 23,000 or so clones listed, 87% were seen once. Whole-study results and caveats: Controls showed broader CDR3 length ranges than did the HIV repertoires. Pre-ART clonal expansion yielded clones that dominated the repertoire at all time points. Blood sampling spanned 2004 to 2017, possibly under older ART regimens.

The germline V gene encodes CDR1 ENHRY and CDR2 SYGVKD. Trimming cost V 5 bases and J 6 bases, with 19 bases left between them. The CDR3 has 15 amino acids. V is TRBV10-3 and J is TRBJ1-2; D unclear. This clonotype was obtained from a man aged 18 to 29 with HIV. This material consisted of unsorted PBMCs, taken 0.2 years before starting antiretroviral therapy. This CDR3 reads CAISTTIPGSDGYTF. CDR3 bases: TGTGCCATCAGTACCACTATCCCGGGATCCGATGGCTACACCTTC.